This passage covers 28 T cell receptor beta chains from one sample sequenced in a study of blood T cell repertoires in COVID-19. Measured with immunoSEQ multiplex PCR; TCRdb has only the in-frame clones, and not every one. The sample carries around 97,000 clones, around 90% recorded once. The sample was peripheral blood. These receptors were collected from a human donor in a cohort sampled during active COVID-19.

The chain is built from TRBV28 and TRBJ2-7; 7 nucleotides match TRBD1. V was clipped by 4 bases and J by 6 bases; unmatched bases: 6. The CDR3 is 13 amino acids. Germline-derived CDR1 and CDR2 are MDHEN and SYDVKM. The CDR3 sequence is CASSYGTESEQYF. The DNA of the CDR3 is TGTGCCAGCAGTTACGGGACAGAGTCCGAGCAGTACTTC. The full variable domain, completed using reference TRBV28 and TRBJ2-7, is DVKVTQSSRYLVKRTGEKVFLECVQDMDHENMFWYRQDPGLGLRLIYFSYDVKMKEKGDIPEGYSVSREKKERFSLILESASTNQTSMYLCASSYGTESEQYFGPGTRLTVT.

This rearrangement joins TRBV29-1 to TRBJ2-1, with a possible D match to TRBD1 (9 bases). V lost 6 bases and J 7 bases, leaving 31 bases between the germline ends. The CDR3 contains 18 residues. From germline, CDR1 is SQVTM and CDR2 ANQGSEA. The CDR3 loop reads CSVRDRASPGLGKNEQFF. The CDR3 nucleotides read TGCAGCGTCCGGGACAGGGCCTCACCGGGACTAGGTAAAAATGAGCAGTTCTTC.

A word on this clone: Other DNA variants within this sample encode the same CDR3. The V and J genes are TRBV5-1 and TRBJ2-1; TRBD1 agrees at 9 bases. The CDR3 sequence is 15 residues long. Losses at the gene ends were 4 bases for V and 1 base for J; bases not matched to a gene: 3. The germline V gene encodes CDR1 SGHRS and CDR2 YFSETQ. The CDR3 protein is CASSLGQGSYNEQFF. DNA for the CDR3: TGCGCCAGCAGCCTCGGACAGGGGTCCTACAATGAGCAGTTCTTC.

The rearrangement links TRBV3-1 (or the pseudogene TRBV3-2) to TRBJ2-2, with 12 positions matching TRBD2. V shed 5 bases and J 6 bases; nucleotides not matched to a gene: 10. CDR1 is LGHDT and CDR2 is YNNKEL in the germline V gene (reference sequence). This CDR3 region has 17 residues. The CDR3 coding sequence is TGTGCCAGCAGCACCCGGACTAGCGGGGTAAGGGCCGGGGAGCTGTTTTTT. Translating gives CASSTRTSGVRAGELFF.

The chain links TRBV2 to TRBJ2-7; D is unclear. This CDR3 comprises 10 residues. The germline CDR1 and CDR2 sequences are SNHLY and FYNNEI. Trimming removed 8 bases from V and 2 bases from J, with 4 bases in between. Here the CDR3 DNA reads TGTGCCAGCGCGGCCTACGAGCAGTACTTC. Translated, it gives CASAAYEQYF.

The rearrangement joins TRBV5-6 to TRBJ2-7; D gene unclear. The CDR3 sequence is 12 residues long. CDR1 is SGHDT and CDR2 is YYEEEE in the germline V gene. Trimming took 4 bases from V and 0 from J, leaving 5 bases between them. The CDR3 nucleotides read TGTGCCAGCAGCATCCTCTCCTACGAGCAGTACTTC. It is translated as CASSILSYEQYF.

The chain links TRBV9 to TRBJ2-7; TRBD1 aligns across 7 bases. The CDR3 sequence is 15 residues long. Germline CDR1 and CDR2: SGDLS and YYNGEE. Unmatched junction bases numbered 9, after V lost 3 bases and J lost 3 bases. The CDR3, as DNA: TGTGCCAGCAGCGCGACAGGGAGTCCCCTCTACGAGCAGTACTTC. As protein: CASSATGSPLYEQYF.

CDR3 coding DNA: TGTGCCAGTACCTATGGGGCAGGGTTTGGTCAGCCCCAGCATTTT. Translation gives CASTYGAGFGQPQHF. This sequence joins TRBV19 and TRBJ1-5; a possible D gene is TRBD1 (5 bases). The CDR3 runs to 15 residues. CDR1 and CDR2 from the germline V gene are LNHDA and SQIVND (reference sequence). The V and J ends lost 7 bases and 6 bases respectively, with 19 bases between them.

Comment on this clone: In the same sample, other DNA sequences code for this CDR3. The V call is TRBV30, the J call TRBJ1-5; D ambiguous. Germline V lookup: CDR1 GTSNPN, CDR2 SVGIG (reference sequence). V lost 0 bases and J 2 bases, leaving 11 bases between the germline ends. The CDR3 length is 15 residues. The CDR3 bases are TGTGCCTGGAGTGTATCGGCCGGGGGCAATCAGCCCCAGCATTTT. It translates to CAWSVSAGGNQPQHF.

The CDR3 protein is CASSPNTPSSAEAFF. The CDR3 DNA reads as TGCGCCAGCAGCCCCAACACCCCGTCGTCAGCTGAAGCTTTCTTT. The chain joins TRBV5-1 to TRBJ1-1; no reliable D call. With 4 bases removed from V and 6 bases from J, the gap between germline ends came to 19 bases. Germline CDR1 reads SGHRS; CDR2 reads YFSETQ. CDR3 length equals 15 residues. Supplemented by reference TRBV5-1 and TRBJ1-1, the full variable domain reads KAGVTQTPRYLIKTRGQQVTLSCSPISGHRSVSWYQQTPGQGLQFLFEYFSETQRNKGNFPGRFSGRQFSNSRSEMNVSTLELGDSALYLCASSPNTPSSAEAFFGQGTRLTVV.

CDR3 nucleotide sequence: TGTGCCAGCAGCCGGTGGGACAGGGGGGGAGAGACCCAGTACTTC. Its protein product is CASSRWDRGGETQYF. The chain has TRBV6-5 and TRBJ2-5; 11 bases align to TRBD1. Germline V gene lookup returns CDR1 MNHEY and CDR2 SVGAGI. This CDR3 comprises 15 residues. V shed 6 bases, J shed 4 bases, and the junction held 7 bases outside the gene matches.

The chain couples TRBV4-2 to TRBJ2-3; weak D call: TRBD2 (5 bases). The CDR3 covers 20 residues. The germline V gene has CDR1 LGHNA and CDR2 YNFKEQ. Trimming removed 0 bases from V and 1 base from J, with 23 bases in between. The CDR3 here is CASSQELVRVRPSRTDTQYF. As DNA, the CDR3 is TGTGCCAGCAGCCAAGAACTAGTGCGGGTGAGACCCAGCCGCACAGATACGCAGTATTTT.

V and J are TRBV6-1 and TRBJ1-1; D gene uncertain. V lost 0 bases, J lost 4 bases, and 9 bases lay in between. Germline CDR1 is MNHNS and CDR2 is SASEGT. CDR3 size: 14 residues. Here the CDR3 reads CASSEARGSTEAFF. In DNA, the CDR3 is TGTGCCAGCAGTGAAGCTAGAGGGTCCACTGAAGCTTTCTTT.

This clone has a handful of counts. The J gene is TRBJ1-5, the V gene TRBV14; D is unclear. The CDR3 extends over 13 amino acids. Germline CDR1 and CDR2: SGHDN and FVKESK. V lost 2 bases and J 5 bases, leaving 7 bases between the germline ends. The CDR3 sequence is CASSQYSYQPQHF. The CDR3 nucleotides read TGTGCCAGCAGCCAATACAGTTATCAGCCCCAGCATTTT.

This chain joins TRBV2 and TRBJ2-3; TRBD2 matches 7 bases. V shed 6 bases, J shed 5 bases, and the junction held 2 bases outside the gene matches. The CDR3 spans 12 residues. CDR1 SNHLY and CDR2 FYNNEI come from the germline V gene. CDR3 sequence reads: CASRGGVDTQYF. The CDR3 bases are TGTGCCAGCAGGGGGGGGGTAGATACGCAGTATTTT.

This chain joins TRBV30 and TRBJ2-1; D not certain. The CDR3 runs 12 residues. Germline V CDR1 and CDR2: GTSNPN, SVGIG (reference sequence). Trimming cost V 0 bases and J 6 bases, with 6 bases left between them. The CDR3 region is CAWSVPFNEQFF. CDR3 nucleotide sequence: TGTGCCTGGAGTGTTCCCTTCAATGAGCAGTTCTTC.

The chain joins TRBV9 to TRBJ2-3; TRBD2 aligns across 7 bases. The V gene's germline CDR1 is SGDLS and CDR2 YYNGEE. The ends lost 4 bases at V and 1 base at J; junction bases unmatched: 6. CDR3 length equals 15 residues. The CDR3, as DNA: TGTGCCAGCAGCTCGACGGGAGGACGCACAGATACGCAGTATTTT. This sequence encodes CASSSTGGRTDTQYF. The full variable domain, its missing parts supplied by reference TRBV9 and TRBJ2-3, is DSGVTQTPKHLITATGQRVTLRCSPRSGDLSVYWYQQSLDQGLQFLIQYYNGEERAKGNILERFSAQQFPDLHSELNLSSLELGDSALYFCASSSTGGRTDTQYFGPGTRLTVL.

The chain combines TRBV12-3 or TRBV12-4 with TRBJ1-5, with D tentatively TRBD1 (5 bases). This CDR3 is 12 amino acids long. V shed 10 bases and J shed 5 bases, with 12 bases lying between them. The CDR3: CAIGRQYQPQHF. As DNA, the CDR3 is TGTGCCATCGGCCGACAGTATCAGCCCCAGCATTTT.

The chain carries TRBV4-3 and TRBJ2-3, with D hard to call. The CDR3 covers 15 residues. V gave up 0 bases and J gave up 1 base, with 8 bases separating them. Looked up from germline, CDR1 is LGHNA and CDR2 is YSLEER. CDR3 sequence: CASSQEQRGTDTQYF. The CDR3 DNA reads as TGCGCCAGCAGCCAAGAACAACGGGGCACAGATACGCAGTATTTT.

This sequence joins TRBV11-3 and TRBJ2-5; possibly TRBD2 for D (5 bases). Germline V gene lookup returns CDR1 SGHNT and CDR2 YENEEA. This CDR3 has 12 amino acids. Deletions cut 5 bases from V and 5 bases from J, with 9 bases between. The CDR3 nucleotides are TGTGCCAGCAGCCGGGGTGGGGAGACCCAGTACTTC. Translating it yields CASSRGGETQYF.

The V call is TRBV19, the J call TRBJ2-6; perhaps TRBD2 as D (5 bases). This CDR3 contains 18 residues. CDR1 and CDR2 (germline): LNHDA, SQIVND (reference sequence). Trimming cost V 7 bases and J 1 base, with 20 bases left between them. This CDR3 reads CASILSGKLSSGANVLTF. In DNA form, the CDR3 reads TGTGCCAGTATTCTCTCCGGGAAACTCTCTTCTGGGGCCAACGTCCTGACTTTC.

This chain joins TRBV10-3 and TRBJ2-1; 10 bases align to TRBD1. The CDR3 covers 15 residues. J was trimmed by 6 bases and V by 6 bases; bases with no gene match: 8. Germline CDR1 ENHRY, CDR2 SYGVKD. The CDR3, as DNA: TGTGCCATCAGCAGCCGGGACAGGGGTTCCAATGAGCAGTTCTTC. Protein sequence: CAISSRDRGSNEQFF.

Regarding this clone: Different DNA sequences within this sample yield the same CDR3. The chain combines TRBV7-8 with TRBJ2-2; no reliable D call. Looked up from germline, CDR1 is SGHVS and CDR2 is FQNEAQ. This CDR3 region has 15 residues. Trimming took 1 base from V and 2 from J, leaving 8 bases between them. The CDR3 is CASSLVAGNTGELFF. The CDR3 coding sequence is TGTGCCAGCAGCTTAGTAGCCGGTAACACCGGGGAGCTGTTTTTT.

The chain links TRBV4-2 to TRBJ2-3; 7 bases are a match to TRBD2. The CDR3 runs to 15 residues. The germline V gene has CDR1 LGHNA and CDR2 YNFKEQ. After removal of 4 bases from V and 4 bases from J, the junction contained 8 bases not matched to a gene. The CDR3 nucleotides read TGTGCCAGCAGCCGGGAGGGGAGAGAAGCAGATACGCAGTATTTT. Protein product: CASSREGREADTQYF.

This clone showed up just a few times. The J gene is TRBJ1-2, the V gene TRBV10-2, with 8 bases lining up with TRBD1. V lost 5 bases and J lost 6; bases outside the gene matches: 11. Germline V gene lookup returns CDR1 WSHSY and CDR2 SAAADI. CDR3 length: 15 amino acids. CDR3 in amino acids: CASSSPRRTGNGYTF. CDR3 nucleotides: TGCGCCAGCAGTTCGCCCCGCCGGACAGGGAATGGCTACACCTTC.

This clone was seen only a few times. J is TRBJ1-5 and V is TRBV28, with a possible D match to TRBD1 (6 bases). Per germline, CDR1 MDHEN and CDR2 SYDVKM. This CDR3 contains 14 residues. Trimming removed 3 bases from V and 5 bases from J, with 11 bases in between. CDR3 protein: CASSLQGQYQPQHF. CDR3 coding DNA: TGTGCCAGCAGTTTGCAGGGGCAATATCAGCCCCAGCATTTT.

V is TRBV19 and J is TRBJ1-5; TRBD1 matches at 12 bases. The CDR3 length is 17 residues. V lost 3 bases to trimming and J lost 2 bases; unmatched junction nucleotides: 5. Germline CDR1 reads LNHDA; CDR2 reads SQIVND (reference sequence). The CDR3 bases are TGTGCCAGTAGTATTGAAGGGACAGGGGGCCGCAATCAGCCCCAGCATTTT. This sequence encodes CASSIEGTGGRNQPQHF. Supplemented by reference TRBV19 and TRBJ1-5, the full variable domain reads DGGITQSPKYLFRKEGQNVTLSCEQNLNHDAMYWYRQDPGQGLRLIYYSQIVNDFQKGDIAEGYSVSREKKESFPLTVTSAQKNPTAFYLCASSIEGTGGRNQPQHFGDGTRLSIL.

This clone was counted once. The chain uses TRBV7-9 and TRBJ2-1; TRBD2 might be the D (6 bases). The CDR3 totals 17 residues. Trimming took 0 bases from V and 6 from J, leaving 18 bases between them. The germline V gene encodes CDR1 SEHNR and CDR2 FQNEAQ (reference sequence). The CDR3 here is CASSLARAERVVNEQFF. As DNA, the CDR3 is TGTGCCAGCAGCTTAGCACGGGCCGAGCGGGTGGTCAATGAGCAGTTCTTC.